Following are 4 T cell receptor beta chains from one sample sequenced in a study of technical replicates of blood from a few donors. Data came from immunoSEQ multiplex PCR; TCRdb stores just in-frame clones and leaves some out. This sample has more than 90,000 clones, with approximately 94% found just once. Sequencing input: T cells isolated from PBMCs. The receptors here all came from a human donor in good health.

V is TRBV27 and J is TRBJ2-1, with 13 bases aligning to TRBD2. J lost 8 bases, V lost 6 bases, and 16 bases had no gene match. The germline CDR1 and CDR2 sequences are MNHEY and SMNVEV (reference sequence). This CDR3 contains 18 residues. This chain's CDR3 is CASRGPGLAGLLQDEQFF. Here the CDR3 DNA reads TGTGCCAGCAGGGGGCCGGGACTAGCGGGGTTATTACAAGATGAGCAGTTCTTC.

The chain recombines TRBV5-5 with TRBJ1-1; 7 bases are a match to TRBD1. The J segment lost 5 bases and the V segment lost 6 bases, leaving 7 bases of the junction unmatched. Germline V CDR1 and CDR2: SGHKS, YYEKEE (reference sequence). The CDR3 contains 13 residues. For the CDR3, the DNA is TGTGCCAGCAACGCAGGGGGAGAAACTGAAGCTTTCTTT. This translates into CASNAGGETEAFF.

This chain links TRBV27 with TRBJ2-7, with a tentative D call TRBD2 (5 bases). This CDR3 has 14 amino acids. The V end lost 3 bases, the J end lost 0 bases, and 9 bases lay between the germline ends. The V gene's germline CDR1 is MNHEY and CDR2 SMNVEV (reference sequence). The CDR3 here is CASSFGGPSYEQYF. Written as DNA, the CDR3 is TGTGCCAGCAGTTTCGGAGGACCCTCCTACGAGCAGTACTTC.

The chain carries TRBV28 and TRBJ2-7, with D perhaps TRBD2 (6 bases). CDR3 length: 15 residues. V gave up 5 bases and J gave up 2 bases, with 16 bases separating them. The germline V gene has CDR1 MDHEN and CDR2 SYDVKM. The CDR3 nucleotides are TGTGCCAGCAGTAACCGGGACTTATCTACCTACGAGCAGTACTTC. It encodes CASSNRDLSTYEQYF. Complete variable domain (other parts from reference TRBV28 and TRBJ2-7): DVKVTQSSRYLVKRTGEKVFLECVQDMDHENMFWYRQDPGLGLRLIYFSYDVKMKEKGDIPEGYSVSREKKERFSLILESASTNQTSMYLCASSNRDLSTYEQYFGPGTRLTVT.